A single T cell receptor (beta chain) is shown here with its context. Its matching antigen is unknown. The sample comes from a study of T-cell reconstitution after alpha-beta-depleted transplantation in children. The TCRbeta library incorporated unique molecular identifiers. TCRdb ran MiXCR on the PCR reads and lists one entry per CDR3 protein. The repertoire has 210,000 or so distinct CDR3 sequences, 11% of them found once; the top ten carry 28%. Findings of the study overall: Diversity and T-cell counts at one year after transplant derived mostly from new T cells. The origin of alpha-beta T cells about two months after transplant was reportedly several hundred expanded graft clones. It was surviving recipient T cells and thymic progenitors that gave some patients high TCRbeta diversity at day 60.

This clonotype was obtained from a child less than two years old with acute myeloid leukemia, due to receive a stem cell transplant. Sequenced material: PBMCs, taken before TCRalphabeta/CD19-depleted stem cell transplant.

The CDR3 region has the DNA TGCGCCAGCAGCCAAGGTTTGGGGCGGACAGATACGCAGTATTTT. It codes for CASSQGLGRTDTQYF. The J gene is TRBJ2-3, the V gene TRBV4-3; tentatively, D is TRBD1 (5 bases). The CDR3 is 15 residues long. Germline-derived CDR1 and CDR2 are LGHNA and YSLEER. V lost 1 base and J 3 bases, leaving 11 bases between the germline ends.